This is a list of T cell receptor beta chains from one sample in a study of T-cell reconstitution after alpha-beta-depleted transplantation in children. TCRdb passed the PCR reads through MiXCR, listing each CDR3 protein once. Here the sample spans approximately 4,000 distinct CDR3 sequences, approximately 9.1% being singletons. Sequencing was performed on PBMCs, mostly from graft donor cells, taken 180 days after TCRalphabeta/CD19-depleted stem cell transplant. These receptors all come from a male patient aged 2 to 9 who had a stem cell transplant for acute lymphoblastic leukemia, so the T cells may come from the graft donor. Each CDR3 is given with its conserved first and last residue. D genes are given only for firm matches. A row's size may be missing; if present it is once, few, many or a size class.

d_call clone_size j_call v_call cdr3_nt cdr3_aa
- - TRBJ2-2 TRBV5-4 TGTGCCAGGAGACCAGGGCGCCTCGCCGGGGAGCTGCTTTTT CARRPGRLAGELLF
TRBD2 many TRBJ2-7 TRBV5-6 TGTGCCAGCAGCTTGGCCATATCTAGCGGGAGTTACGAGCAGTACTTC CASSLAISSGSYEQYF
- medium-sized TRBJ1-3 TRBV5-1 TGCGCCAGCAGCTGGACGGAACCAGGTTGGGACACCATATATTTT CASSWTEPGWDTIYF
- many TRBJ2-5 TRBV5-1 TGCGCCAGCAGCTTGCGGTTACAACAGTACCAAGAGACCCAGTACTTC CASSLRLQQYQETQYF
- many TRBJ1-4 TRBV7-9 TGTGCCAGCCGGGGGGCGGCGACTTCTAATGAAAAACTGTTTTTT CASRGAATSNEKLFF
TRBD1 many TRBJ1-5 TRBV5-1 TGCGCCAGCAGCTTAAACCCCCGGGACAGAATTTGTTGGGGGCCCCAGCATTTT CASSLNPRDRICWGPQHF
- many TRBJ2-7 TRBV10-3 TGTGCCATCAGTGAGAGGGACCACTCCTACGAGCAGTACTTC CAISERDHSYEQYF
- many TRBJ2-7 TRBV9 TGTGCCAGCAGCGTAGGAGGTGATGGGGACTACGAGCAGTACTTC CASSVGGDGDYEQYF
- large TRBJ2-3 TRBV7-9 TGTGCCAGCAGCTCCTACTCAAGTGTACTGAAAGATACGCAGTATTTT CASSSYSSVLKDTQYF
- - TRBJ2-2 TRBV4-2 TGTGCCAGCAGCCCAGGGGTCCCCTCCTGGGAGCTGCTTTTT CASSPGVPSWELLF
- medium-sized TRBJ1-2 TRBV11-3 TGTGCCAGCAGCTCCCCAGGGAAAGTTGATGGCTACACCTTC CASSSPGKVDGYTF
TRBD1 many TRBJ1-6 TRBV5-1 TGCGCCAGCAGTCTAACAGGGGAGGCTTCACCCCTCCACTTT CASSLTGEASPLHF
TRBD2 - TRBJ2-4 TRBV29-1 TGCAGCGTTAAGCTAGCGGGAGGGCATCTAGCTATTCAGTACTTC CSVKLAGGHLAIQYF
- many TRBJ2-3 TRBV7-6 TGTGCCAGCAGCTCGCCCCCCGGGACTCGCACAGATACGCAGTATTTT CASSSPPGTRTDTQYF
TRBD1 many TRBJ2-1 TRBV19 TGTGCCAGTAGTTTGGGACAGGGGGATCGAGAGCAGTTCTTC CASSLGQGDREQFF
TRBD1 many TRBJ1-2 TRBV7-9 TGTGCCAGCAGCCCGATGACAGGGGGGAGTTTCTATGGCTACACCTTC CASSPMTGGSFYGYTF
TRBD2 large TRBJ2-1 TRBV12-3/TRBV12-4 TGTGCCAGCACGGGACTAGCGGGAATCTACAATGAGCAGTTCTTC CASTGLAGIYNEQFF
TRBD1 many TRBJ1-2 TRBV24-1 TGTGCCACCAGTGTTCAGGGGGCGGCTGGCTACACCTTC CATSVQGAAGYTF
- many TRBJ1-6 TRBV7-9 TGTGCCAGCAGCAGAATGGGTTCACCCCTCCACTTT CASSRMGSPLHF
- medium-sized TRBJ1-1 TRBV7-9 TGTGCCAGCAGCCCCCGGGACGGGGCCCAGGCCGCTTTCTTT CASSPRDGAQAAFF
TRBD1 many TRBJ2-5 TRBV5-1 TGCGCCAGCAGCCTATACCGGGACAGGGGTCAGGAGACCCAGTACTTC CASSLYRDRGQETQYF
- many TRBJ1-5 TRBV12-3/TRBV12-4 TGTGCCAGCAGCTCCCGGGATTACAATCAGCCCCAGCATTTT CASSSRDYNQPQHF
- many TRBJ2-1 TRBV28 TGTGCCAGCAGTCCCATGCAGGGGCAGGGGCGAGGGGTCCCCTACAATGAGCAGTTCTTC CASSPMQGQGRGVPYNEQFF
- many TRBJ2-7 TRBV7-2 TGTGCCAGCAGCCCCGATCACGCTGGCTACGAGCAGTACTTC CASSPDHAGYEQYF
- - TRBJ2-4 TRBV2 TGTGCCAGCAGTGGTGATTATGAGGACATTCAGTACTTC CASSGDYEDIQYF
- many TRBJ1-5 TRBV7-9 TGTGCCAGCAGCTTGTTCGGGGATAGCAATCAGCCCCAGCATTTT CASSLFGDSNQPQHF
- many TRBJ2-5 TRBV19 TGTGCCAGTAGTTACTACGGTCAAGAGACCCAGTACTTC CASSYYGQETQYF
TRBD2 many TRBJ2-1 TRBV7-9 TGTGCCAGCAGACCGGGACTAGCGGGAAAGGGTAAGGGCAATGAGCAGTTCTTC CASRPGLAGKGKGNEQFF
- few TRBJ2-1 TRBV2 TGTGCCAGCAGTGGAAACAGCGACAATGAGCAGTTCTTC CASSGNSDNEQFF
- many TRBJ2-3 TRBV14 TGTGCCAGCAGCCTTCTAGGGGCGGCAGATACGCAGTATTTT CASSLLGAADTQYF
- many TRBJ2-4 TRBV7-8 TGTGCCAGCAGCACTGACATGGCCAAAAACATTCAGTACTTC CASSTDMAKNIQYF
- many TRBJ1-4 TRBV28 TGTGCCAGCAGTGTTAATAATGAAAAACTGTTTTTT CASSVNNEKLFF
- many TRBJ2-5 TRBV19 TGTGCCAGTAGTCCACGCGCAGATCAAGAGACCCAGTACTTC CASSPRADQETQYF
TRBD1 many TRBJ2-3 TRBV12-3/TRBV12-4 TGTGCCAGCAGTTTCGGGACAGGGAGGTCAGATACGCAGTATTTT CASSFGTGRSDTQYF
- many TRBJ2-7 TRBV19 TGTGCCAGTAGTACCAGGACAGACGAGCAGTACTTC CASSTRTDEQYF
- many TRBJ2-7 TRBV11-1 TGTGCCAGCAGCTCACAATTGAGGGGGACCTCGAAGCGGTACGAGCAGTACTTC CASSSQLRGTSKRYEQYF
- many TRBJ1-6 TRBV3-2 TGTGCCAGCAGCCGATATCTCGGGACAGCCAAACAGCCATCCGCTCACAATGATAATTCACCCCTCCACTTT CASSRYLGTAKQPSAHNDNSPLHF
TRBD1 many TRBJ2-7 TRBV7-6 TGTGCCAGCAGCTTAGTCTATCGGGACAGGGGTTACTACGAGCAGTACTTC CASSLVYRDRGYYEQYF
TRBD2 many TRBJ2-1 TRBV11-3 TGTGCCAGCAGGACTAGCGGGAGGGTCGACGACAATGAGCAGTTCTTC CASRTSGRVDDNEQFF